The T cell receptor (beta chain) described here comes from a study of T-cell reconstitution after alpha-beta-depleted transplantation in children. In this sample, this clonotype turned up a few times. Its specificity is not known. Preparation of the TCRbeta library used unique molecular identifiers. TCRdb called the PCR reads again in MiXCR, with one record for every CDR3 protein. The data show about 540,000 distinct CDR3 sequences, 25% to 30% seen once. Broader study findings: Some patients' high day-60 TCRbeta diversity was attributed to recipient cells surviving conditioning. Expanded graft clones numbering several hundred reportedly gave rise to alpha-beta T cells about two months after transplant. Diversity and T-cell counts at one year after transplant derived mostly from new T cells.

Looked up from germline, CDR1 is SGHNT and CDR2 is YYREEE (reference sequence). J lost 4 bases, V lost 7 bases, and 6 bases had no gene match. The CDR3 contains 16 residues. The rearrangement uses TRBV5-4 and TRBJ2-1; 15 bases line up with TRBD2. The TCR was taken from a boy under two years old with Wiskott-Aldrich syndrome, due to receive a stem cell transplant. This sample comprised PBMCs, obtained before TCRalphabeta/CD19-depleted stem cell transplant. The chain's CDR3 is CASGGLAGGTYNEQFF. Written as DNA, the CDR3 is TGTGCCAGCGGGGGACTAGCGGGAGGAACATACAATGAGCAGTTCTTC. Full variable domain (remainder filled in from reference TRBV5-4 and TRBJ2-1): ETGVTQSPTHLIKTRGQQVTLRCSSQSGHNTVSWYQQALGQGPQFIFQYYREEENGRGNFPPRFSGLQFPNYSSELNVNALELDDSALYLCASGGLAGGTYNEQFFGPGTRLTVL.